The 25 T cell receptor beta chains listed next were all sequenced from one sample in a study of Graves' ophthalmopathy and Graves' hyperthyroidism. Amplification from RNA transcripts yielded the TCR beta CDR3 regions. RT-PCR in the first round used HTBI primers; a second-round multiplex PCR followed. Using its own MiXCR run on the multiplex PCR reads, TCRdb lists one record per CDR3 protein. This table has over a million distinct CDR3 sequences, 35% to 40% appearing once. Sequenced: peripheral blood or thyroid tissue (not recorded which). The receptor set was obtained from an adult man with Graves' hyperthyroidism.

This clonotype was counted a few times. The chain links TRBV7-2 to TRBJ2-2; 7 bases map to TRBD2. The V gene's germline CDR1 is SGHTA and CDR2 FQGNSA. V was pared by 5 bases and J by 2 bases, with 14 bases of the junction left unmatched. This CDR3 is built from 18 residues. The CDR3, as DNA: TGTGCCAGCAGCCTAGGGTTAGCGGCTAGCGGTAACACCGGGGAGCTGTTTTTT. It translates to CASSLGLAASGNTGELFF.

This clonotype was observed a handful of times. The chain has TRBV5-1 and TRBJ2-7; TRBD2 agrees at 10 bases. From germline, CDR1 is SGHRS and CDR2 YFSETQ. The CDR3 is made up of 16 amino acids. J lost 1 base, V lost 3 bases, and 7 bases had no gene match. The CDR3 spells CASSSGGTSVSYEQYF. CDR3 DNA: TGCGCCAGCAGCTCAGGGGGGACTAGCGTATCCTACGAGCAGTACTTC. Combining the CDR3 with reference TRBV5-1 and TRBJ2-7 gives the whole variable domain KAGVTQTPRYLIKTRGQQVTLSCSPISGHRSVSWYQQTPGQGLQFLFEYFSETQRNKGNFPGRFSGRQFSNSRSEMNVSTLELGDSALYLCASSSGGTSVSYEQYFGPGTRLTVT.

This clonotype was seen a handful of times. This rearrangement joins TRBV12-3 or TRBV12-4 to TRBJ1-4; a possible D gene is TRBD1 (6 bases). The CDR3 consists of 15 residues. The ends were cut back, 5 bases at V and 5 bases at J, with 15 bases in the middle. In DNA form, the CDR3 reads TGTGCCAGCAGTCCCGGGGGGGGCCGCAATGAAAAACTGTTTTTT. Protein: CASSPGGGRNEKLFF.

Points on this clonotype: An end of the junction differs from the germline gene, which may be a read error. J is TRBJ2-6 and V is TRBV7-8; TRBD1 is a possible D gene (6 bases). The CDR3 is made up of 12 amino acids. CDR1 and CDR2 (germline): SGHVS, FQNEAQ. The CDR3 DNA follows: TGTGCCAGCAGCCCAGGGGTGGCCCTTGAAGCTTTC. Translated, it gives CASSPGVALEAF.

This clonotype was seen ten or more times. The chain joins TRBV12-3 or TRBV12-4 to TRBJ1-6; tentative D call: TRBD1 (6 bases). With 6 bases removed from V and 10 bases from J, the gap between germline ends came to 13 bases. The length of the CDR3 is 13 residues. The CDR3 reads CASSHTGKSPLHF. In DNA form, the CDR3 reads TGTGCCAGCAGCCATACAGGGAAATCACCCCTCCACTTT.

The rearrangement links TRBV5-1 to TRBJ2-7; D may be TRBD2 (5 bases). Germline V lookup: CDR1 SGHRS, CDR2 YFSETQ. Trimming took 7 bases from V and 3 from J, leaving 8 bases between them. The CDR3 extends over 11 amino acids. Written as DNA, the CDR3 is TGCGCCAGCCACGGGAACTACGAGCAGTACTTC. Translation gives CASHGNYEQYF. Full variable domain (remainder filled in from reference TRBV5-1 and TRBJ2-7): KAGVTQTPRYLIKTRGQQVTLSCSPISGHRSVSWYQQTPGQGLQFLFEYFSETQRNKGNFPGRFSGRQFSNSRSEMNVSTLELGDSALYLCASHGNYEQYFGPGTRLTVT.

This clonotype was seen many times. The chain joins TRBV7-9 to TRBJ2-7, with 9 bases aligning to TRBD1. The germline CDR1 and CDR2 sequences are SEHNR and FQNEAQ (reference sequence). V lost 5 bases, J lost 6 bases, and 11 bases stayed unmatched. The CDR3 length is 15 residues. The CDR3, as DNA: TGTGCCAGCAGCCCTCCCGGGACAGGGTCTTCCGAGCAGTACTTC. This translates into CASSPPGTGSSEQYF.

This clonotype was recorded many times. J is TRBJ1-1 and V is TRBV20-1, with TRBD1 as a possible D gene (5 bases). The V end lost 0 bases, the J end lost 11 bases, and 19 bases lay between the germline ends. CDR1 and CDR2 (germline): DFQATT, SNEGSKA (reference sequence). The CDR3 totals 14 residues. CDR3 loop: CSARDEGSVGTAFF. In DNA form, the CDR3 reads TGCAGTGCTAGAGATGAGGGGTCGGTAGGGACGGCTTTCTTT.

This clonotype was counted many times. This chain joins TRBV5-1 and TRBJ1-1, with 7 bases fitting TRBD1. Germline CDR1 reads SGHRS; CDR2 reads YFSETQ. The junction had 4 bases not matched to a gene; V was cut back by 5 bases and J by 0 bases. There are 14 residues in the CDR3. The CDR3 DNA is TGCGCCAGCAGGCCGACAGGGATGAACACTGAAGCTTTCTTT. It codes for CASRPTGMNTEAFF.

This clonotype was counted between two and nine times. This chain joins TRBV10-3 and TRBJ1-6; D gene uncertain. The CDR3 length is 12 residues. V shed 10 bases and J shed 10 bases, with 14 bases lying between them. Germline assignment: CDR1 ENHRY and CDR2 SYGVKD. The CDR3 coding sequence is TGTGCCAACCCGGGCATGGGGTCACCCCTCCACTTT. Residues: CANPGMGSPLHF.

This chain connects TRBV29-1 to TRBJ1-2; TRBD1 aligns across 7 bases. The V gene end was trimmed by 8 bases and the J gene end by 4 bases; junction bases not matched to a gene: 10. The CDR3 runs to 13 residues. Germline V gene lookup returns CDR1 SQVTM and CDR2 ANQGSEA. The CDR3: CSRATGRSYGYTF. The CDR3, as DNA: TGCAGCAGGGCGACAGGGAGGAGCTATGGCTACACCTTC.

In regard to this clonotype: An end of the junction does not agree with germline; a read error may underlie this. The J gene is TRBJ2-2, the V gene TRBV9; possible D gene TRBD2, 6 bases. The CDR3 is 17 residues long. The germline CDR1 and CDR2 sequences are SGDLS and YYNGEE. CDR3 amino acids: CASSLAWTGVGTGEPFF. As DNA, the CDR3 is TGTGCCAGCAGCTTAGCGTGGACGGGAGTTGGCACCGGGGAGCCGTTTTTT.

In its sample, this clonotype was seen many times. The chain links TRBV20-1 to TRBJ2-5; perhaps TRBD2 as D (5 bases). Per the germline V gene, CDR1 is DFQATT and CDR2 is SNEGSKA (reference sequence). The CDR3 contains 14 residues. CDR3 region: CTSGDGVRQETQYF. The CDR3 DNA reads TGCACCAGCGGAGACGGAGTTAGACAAGAGACCCAGTACTTC.

This clonotype has a count of ten or more. The chain uses TRBV7-9 and TRBJ1-1, with 11 bases matching TRBD1. This CDR3 has 16 residues. Germline loops: CDR1 SEHNR, CDR2 FQNEAQ (reference sequence). V lost 5 bases, J lost 0 bases, and 5 bases stayed unmatched. CDR3 in amino acids: CASSDGTGGMNTEAFF. The DNA of the CDR3 is TGTGCCAGCAGCGACGGGACAGGGGGGATGAACACTGAAGCTTTCTTT.

This clonotype turned up a few times. The chain recombines TRBV7-2 with TRBJ2-7; 8 bases agree with TRBD2. Germline V lookup: CDR1 SGHTA, CDR2 FQGNSA. The V segment lost 6 bases and the J segment 0 bases; nucleotides outside the gene matches: 7. The CDR3 loop spans 15 amino acids. Here the CDR3 DNA reads TGTGCCAGCAGTGCCCTAGCGGGTGTCTCCTACGAGCAGTACTTC. Protein sequence: CASSALAGVSYEQYF.

This chain connects TRBV11-2 to TRBJ1-5; 8 bases line up with TRBD1. The CDR3 runs to 17 residues. The germline V gene has CDR1 SGHAT and CDR2 FQNNGV. The J segment lost 1 base and the V segment lost 6 bases, leaving 11 bases of the junction unmatched. The CDR3 is CASSLSGQGASNQPQHF. Here the CDR3 DNA reads TGTGCCAGCAGTTTATCAGGACAGGGTGCGAGCAATCAGCCCCAGCATTTT. Filled out from reference TRBV11-2 and TRBJ1-5, the complete variable domain reads EAGVAQSPRYKIIEKRQSVAFWCNPISGHATLYWYQQILGQGPKLLIQFQNNGVVDDSQLPKDRFSAERLKGVDSTLKIQPAKLEDSAVYLCASSLSGQGASNQPQHFGDGTRLSIL.

This sequence joins TRBV19 and TRBJ2-3; TRBD1 is a possible D gene (5 bases). The DNA end favors TRBJ1-5, so the J call may be wrong. The germline V gene has CDR1 LNHDA and CDR2 SQIVND (reference sequence). CDR3 size: 17 residues. In nucleotides, the CDR3 is TGTGCCAGTAGTATCGGGACGGCGGTCTTCAGCACAGATACGCAGCATTTT. The encoded protein is CASSIGTAVFSTDTQHF.

This clonotype was seen at least ten times. V gene TRBV7-2 combines with J gene TRBJ2-7; either TRBD1 or TRBD2 may supply D (7 bases each). The germline V gene encodes CDR1 SGHTA and CDR2 FQGNSA. This CDR3 region has 16 residues. Between the trimmed V and J ends, which lost 5 bases and 0 bases, there was a span of 17 bases. In DNA form, the CDR3 reads TGTGCCAGCAGCCTGCCGGGGGGACAGCTCTCCTACGAGCAGTACTTC. Protein product: CASSLPGGQLSYEQYF.

This clonotype was detected many times. V gene TRBV10-3 combines with J gene TRBJ2-7, with 9 bases aligning to TRBD1. Germline trimming cut 7 bases from V and 5 bases from J; bases unmatched to any gene: 12. The germline gives CDR1 ENHRY, CDR2 SYGVKD. The CDR3 runs 15 residues. The CDR3 DNA is TGTGCCATCACCGACCCCGGGACAGGGCGCGACGAGCAGTACTTC. Protein: CAITDPGTGRDEQYF.

The V gene is TRBV19, the J gene TRBJ2-5; D call uncertain. Trimming pared 6 bases from V and 5 bases from J, leaving 19 bases between. This CDR3 is 15 amino acids long. The germline gives CDR1 LNHDA, CDR2 SQIVND (reference sequence). The CDR3 is CASRTGDHLRETQYF. Written as DNA, the CDR3 is TGTGCCAGTAGGACTGGGGATCACCTCCGGGAGACCCAGTACTTC.

This clonotype appeared a few times. V usage is TRBV20-1 and J usage is TRBJ1-5; 10 nucleotides align to TRBD1. This CDR3 region has 17 residues. In germline, CDR1 is DFQATT, CDR2 SNEGSKA (reference sequence). The junction had 11 bases not matched to a gene; V was cut back by 0 bases and J by 6 bases. Here the CDR3 DNA reads TGCAGTGCTAGAGATAGGTTCCGGGACAGGGGCTCTCAGCCCCAGCATTTT. This codes for CSARDRFRDRGSQPQHF.

This chain uses TRBV7-2 with TRBJ2-7, with a possible D match to TRBD2 (5 bases). V lost 2 bases and J 2 bases, leaving 13 bases between the germline ends. Germline V gene sequence: CDR1 SGHTA, CDR2 FQGNSA. This CDR3 region has 15 residues. The chain's CDR3 is CASSLLLRAAYEQYF. The CDR3 nucleotides are TGTGCCAGCAGCTTACTTTTGCGGGCGGCCTACGAGCAGTACTTC. The variable domain in full, with the rest retrieved from reference TRBV7-2 and TRBJ2-7, is GAGVSQSPSNKVTEKGKDVELRCDPISGHTALYWYRQSLGQGLEFLIYFQGNSAPDKSGLPSDRFSAERTGGSVSTLTIQRTQQEDSAVYLCASSLLLRAAYEQYFGPGTRLTVT.

The chain links TRBV10-3 to TRBJ2-7; D remains ambiguous. The CDR3 is 13 amino acids. Per the germline V gene, CDR1 is ENHRY and CDR2 is SYGVKD. V lost 10 bases and J lost 2, with 15 bases in between. CDR3 region: CASTFSYTYEQYF. As DNA, the CDR3 is TGTGCCAGCACATTTTCGTATACCTACGAGCAGTACTTC.

The sample holds a few counts of this clonotype. The chain joins TRBV19 to TRBJ1-4; the D is unclear. The CDR3 covers 12 residues. The germline gives CDR1 LNHDA, CDR2 SQIVND (reference sequence). V lost 1 base to trimming and J lost 8 bases, with 5 bases between them. The CDR3 nucleotides are TGTGCCAGTAGTATAGTCGACGAAAAACTGTTTTTT. Its translation is CASSIVDEKLFF. Combining the CDR3 with reference TRBV19 and TRBJ1-4 gives the whole variable domain DGGITQSPKYLFRKEGQNVTLSCEQNLNHDAMYWYRQDPGQGLRLIYYSQIVNDFQKGDIAEGYSVSREKKESFPLTVTSAQKNPTAFYLCASSIVDEKLFFGSGTQLSVL.

The J gene is TRBJ1-2, the V gene TRBV7-9, with 7 bases that match TRBD1. The CDR3 sequence is 15 residues long. V trimming: 7 bases; J trimming: 5 bases; junction bases outside the gene matches: 13. Per the germline V gene, CDR1 is SEHNR and CDR2 is FQNEAQ (reference sequence). CDR3 bases: TGTGCCAGCACCGACACCGGGACAGAACTTTATGGCTACACCTTC. Translation: CASTDTGTELYGYTF.